This TCR beta chain was sequenced in a study of blood T cells in healthy people across ages. Whole-study findings and limits: Changes seen in expanded clonotypes were possibly confounded by donor CMV status left unknown.

Through a sample-barcoded 5' primer and a J-beta primer mix, a second PCR was run for 7 to 11 cycles. A single record per CDR3 protein comes from TCRdb applying MiXCR to the 5' RACE reads. The sample lists hundreds of thousands of distinct CDR3 sequences, 45% to 65% occurring once. As regards this clonotype: Antigen specificity is unknown.

Germline CDR1 and CDR2: SGHTA and FQGNSA. Trimming took 0 bases from V and 10 from J; bases not matched to a gene: 5. CDR3 length equals 14 residues. V gene TRBV7-2 combines with J gene TRBJ2-1; 8 positions match TRBD2. The TCR sequence derives from a man aged 55 to 70 in good health. Material: blood. DNA of the CDR3: TGTGCCAGCAGCTTAGCGCTGCCGGGAGGGGAGCAGTTCTTC. Amino acids: CASSLALPGGEQFF.